These T cell receptor beta chains were read from a single sample in a study of T cell responses to AZD1222 COVID-19 vaccine. Assay: immunoSEQ multiplex PCR; the TCRdb copy retains only in-frame clones and omits some. The sample consists of around 65,000 clones, 76% of them appearing once. The sample was peripheral blood, taken on day 0 of AZD1222 vaccination. All receptors come from an adult in good health. Each CDR3 is given with its conserved first and last residue. D genes are given only for firm matches. Rows may omit the clone size; those that give it use once, few, many or a size class.

CDR3aa: CASLQPQETQYF
CDR3nt: TGTGCCAGCTTACAGCCCCAAGAGACCCAGTACTTC
d_gene: .
j_gene: TRBJ2-5
v_gene: TRBV2
abundance: .

CDR3aa: CASSYERDEKLFF
CDR3nt: TGTGCCAGCAGTTACGAAAGGGATGAAAAACTGTTTTTT
d_gene: .
j_gene: TRBJ1-4
v_gene: TRBV6-5
abundance: .

CDR3aa: CASSEATGTGHQPQHF
CDR3nt: TGTGCCAGCAGTGAAGCAACCGGGACAGGACATCAGCCCCAGCATTTT
d_gene: TRBD1
j_gene: TRBJ1-5
v_gene: TRBV2
abundance: .

CDR3aa: CASSQRTITDTQYF
CDR3nt: TGCGCCAGCAGCCAGAGGACTATCACAGATACGCAGTATTTT
d_gene: .
j_gene: TRBJ2-3
v_gene: TRBV4-3
abundance: few

CDR3aa: CASSQDPGVSYNEQFF
CDR3nt: TGCGCCAGCAGCCAAGATCCGGGGGTGTCCTACAATGAGCAGTTCTTC
d_gene: .
j_gene: TRBJ2-1
v_gene: TRBV4-3
abundance: .

CDR3aa: CASSLDSLLRYTF
CDR3nt: TGTGCCAGCAGCTTAGACAGCCTTTTGCGCTACACCTTC
d_gene: .
j_gene: TRBJ1-2
v_gene: TRBV7-9
abundance: .

CDR3aa: CASSPRNPLVYGYTF
CDR3nt: TGTGCCAGCTCACCACGAAATCCCCTGGTCTATGGCTACACCTTC
d_gene: .
j_gene: TRBJ1-2
v_gene: TRBV18
abundance: .

CDR3aa: CASSEAGTGRNQPQHF
CDR3nt: TGTGCCAGCAGTGAAGCAGGGACCGGTCGGAATCAGCCCCAGCATTTT
d_gene: .
j_gene: TRBJ1-5
v_gene: TRBV2
abundance: .

CDR3aa: CASSLHRVGSQHF
CDR3nt: TGTGCCAGCAGCTTACACAGGGTTGGATCCCAGCATTTT
d_gene: .
j_gene: TRBJ1-5
v_gene: TRBV7-8
abundance: .

CDR3aa: CASSYSQVGAFF
CDR3nt: TGTGCCAGCAGTTACTCACAGGTCGGAGCTTTCTTT
d_gene: .
j_gene: TRBJ1-1
v_gene: TRBV6-5
abundance: .

CDR3aa: CASSLFSGANQPQHF
CDR3nt: TGTGCCAGCAGCTTGTTTTCGGGGGCCAATCAGCCCCAGCATTTT
d_gene: .
j_gene: TRBJ1-5
v_gene: TRBV5-6
abundance: once

CDR3aa: CASSETGMGEKLFF
CDR3nt: TGTGCCAGCAGTGAAACAGGGATGGGCGAAAAACTGTTTTTT
d_gene: .
j_gene: TRBJ1-4
v_gene: TRBV25-1
abundance: .

CDR3aa: CASSQEWSSYNEQFF
CDR3nt: TGTGCCAGCAGCCAAGAATGGAGCTCCTACAATGAGCAGTTCTTC
d_gene: .
j_gene: TRBJ2-1
v_gene: TRBV4-2
abundance: .

CDR3aa: CASSEMEGAGNKAFF
CDR3nt: TGTGCCAGCAGCGAGATGGAAGGGGCGGGCAACAAAGCTTTCTTT
d_gene: .
j_gene: TRBJ1-1
v_gene: TRBV25-1
abundance: once

CDR3aa: CASSLVLSADSPLHF
CDR3nt: TGTGCCAGCAGCTTGGTCCTCTCGGCGGATTCACCCCTCCACTTT
d_gene: .
j_gene: TRBJ1-6
v_gene: TRBV5-6
abundance: .

CDR3aa: CASSYSARVGVWYQETQYF
CDR3nt: TGTGCCAGCAGTTACTCGGCCAGGGTGGGCGTTTGGTACCAAGAGACCCAGTACTTC
d_gene: .
j_gene: TRBJ2-5
v_gene: TRBV6-2/TRBV6-3
abundance: .

CDR3aa: CASSEGWTSSYEQYF
CDR3nt: TGTGCCAGCAGCGAGGGCTGGACGAGTTCCTACGAGCAGTACTTC
d_gene: .
j_gene: TRBJ2-7
v_gene: TRBV2
abundance: .

CDR3aa: CASSSLPGAGDGYTF
CDR3nt: TGTGCCAGTAGTAGCCTCCCGGGAGCGGGAGATGGCTACACCTTC
d_gene: .
j_gene: TRBJ1-2
v_gene: TRBV19
abundance: few

CDR3aa: CASSQPDSSYEQYF
CDR3nt: TGTGCCAGCAGTCAACCGGACAGTTCCTACGAGCAGTACTTC
d_gene: .
j_gene: TRBJ2-7
v_gene: TRBV6-2/TRBV6-3
abundance: .

CDR3aa: CASSQRGGETSGNTIYF
CDR3nt: TGTGCCAGCAGCCAAAGAGGGGGTGAAACCTCTGGAAACACCATATATTTT
d_gene: .
j_gene: TRBJ1-3
v_gene: TRBV3-1/TRBV3-2
abundance: .

CDR3aa: CASSPPGTTTDTQYF
CDR3nt: TGTGCCAGCAGCCCTCCCGGGACTACCACAGATACGCAGTATTTT
d_gene: TRBD2
j_gene: TRBJ2-3
v_gene: TRBV7-9
abundance: once

CDR3aa: CASSQRDEGYTF
CDR3nt: TGTGCCAGCTCACAACGGGACGAGGGCTACACCTTC
d_gene: .
j_gene: TRBJ1-2
v_gene: TRBV18
abundance: .

CDR3aa: CASSLGSGGDEQYF
CDR3nt: TGCGCCAGCAGCTTGGGTAGCGGGGGCGACGAGCAGTACTTC
d_gene: TRBD2
j_gene: TRBJ2-7
v_gene: TRBV5-1
abundance: .

CDR3aa: CASSETVGTYTF
CDR3nt: TGTGCCAGCAGCGAAACAGTTGGGACCTACACCTTC
d_gene: .
j_gene: TRBJ1-2
v_gene: TRBV7-3
abundance: few

CDR3aa: CASSTTRGGEQFF
CDR3nt: TGTGCCAGTAGTACCACCAGGGGTGGTGAGCAGTTCTTC
d_gene: .
j_gene: TRBJ2-1
v_gene: TRBV19
abundance: few

CDR3aa: CASSEGLGTDTQYF
CDR3nt: TGTGCCAGCAGTGAGGGACTAGGGACAGATACGCAGTATTTT
d_gene: TRBD2
j_gene: TRBJ2-3
v_gene: TRBV2
abundance: .

CDR3aa: CASSLVTGGSGNTIYF
CDR3nt: TGTGCCAGCAGCTTAGTGACAGGGGGCTCTGGAAACACCATATATTTT
d_gene: TRBD1
j_gene: TRBJ1-3
v_gene: TRBV7-8
abundance: .

CDR3aa: CASTPISTTVYGYTF
CDR3nt: TGTGCCAGCACCCCCATCTCGACAACCGTCTATGGCTACACCTTC
d_gene: .
j_gene: TRBJ1-2
v_gene: TRBV18
abundance: .

CDR3aa: CASRQGISYEQYF
CDR3nt: TGTGCCAGCAGGCAGGGTATCTCCTACGAGCAGTACTTC
d_gene: .
j_gene: TRBJ2-7
v_gene: TRBV12-3/TRBV12-4
abundance: .

CDR3aa: CSVDYSQAFF
CDR3nt: TGCAGCGTTGATTATTCACAAGCTTTCTTT
d_gene: .
j_gene: TRBJ1-1
v_gene: TRBV29-1
abundance: .

CDR3aa: CASSLEAGGYNEQFF
CDR3nt: TGTGCCAGCAGCTTGGAAGCGGGGGGTTACAATGAGCAGTTCTTC
d_gene: TRBD2
j_gene: TRBJ2-1
v_gene: TRBV5-4
abundance: .

CDR3aa: CASSPLGQTNTEAFF
CDR3nt: TGTGCCAGCTCACCTTTAGGACAGACGAACACTGAAGCTTTCTTT
d_gene: .
j_gene: TRBJ1-1
v_gene: TRBV18
abundance: .

CDR3aa: CASSSLGNEQFF
CDR3nt: TGTGCCAGCAGCTCCCTAGGTAATGAGCAGTTCTTC
d_gene: .
j_gene: TRBJ2-1
v_gene: TRBV7-9
abundance: medium-sized

CDR3aa: CASSLTGATYGYTF
CDR3nt: TGTGCCAGCAGCTTAACAGGGGCTACCTATGGCTACACCTTC
d_gene: TRBD1
j_gene: TRBJ1-2
v_gene: TRBV11-3
abundance: .

CDR3aa: CASSFGLEQYF
CDR3nt: TGTGCCAGCAGCTTCGGTCTCGAGCAGTACTTC
d_gene: .
j_gene: TRBJ2-7
v_gene: TRBV7-9
abundance: once

CDR3aa: CASSLHGGLNGELFF
CDR3nt: TGTGCCAGCAGCTTACACGGAGGGCTTAACGGGGAGCTGTTTTTT
d_gene: .
j_gene: TRBJ2-2
v_gene: TRBV11-3
abundance: .

CDR3aa: CASSVGMRGGRSTDTQYF
CDR3nt: TGTGCCAGCAGCGTAGGTATGCGGGGGGGAAGAAGCACAGATACGCAGTATTTT
d_gene: TRBD2
j_gene: TRBJ2-3
v_gene: TRBV9
abundance: .

CDR3aa: CASSSQGRVTYNEQFF
CDR3nt: TGTGCCAGCTCATCACAGGGTAGGGTCACCTACAATGAGCAGTTCTTC
d_gene: .
j_gene: TRBJ2-1
v_gene: TRBV18
abundance: .

CDR3aa: CATNPPTGPMNTEAFF
CDR3nt: TGTGCCACTAACCCCCCGACAGGGCCCATGAACACTGAAGCTTTCTTT
d_gene: TRBD1
j_gene: TRBJ1-1
v_gene: TRBV14
abundance: .

CDR3aa: CASSLGNIDGYTF
CDR3nt: TGTGCCAGCAGTTTAGGGAACATTGATGGCTACACCTTC
d_gene: .
j_gene: TRBJ1-2
v_gene: TRBV12-3/TRBV12-4
abundance: .

CDR3aa: CAIGDSLGSDTQYF
CDR3nt: TGTGCCATTGGAGACAGCCTGGGCTCAGATACGCAGTATTTT
d_gene: .
j_gene: TRBJ2-3
v_gene: TRBV25-1
abundance: .

CDR3aa: CASSPQGQISYEQYF
CDR3nt: TGTGCCAGCAGCCCGCAGGGACAGATCTCCTACGAGCAGTACTTC
d_gene: TRBD1
j_gene: TRBJ2-7
v_gene: TRBV7-9
abundance: .

CDR3aa: CASSLTGGTRNEQFF
CDR3nt: TGCGCCAGCAGCTTGACAGGGGGAACGAGGAATGAGCAGTTCTTC
d_gene: TRBD1
j_gene: TRBJ2-1
v_gene: TRBV5-1
abundance: .

CDR3aa: CASRGPGQEAFF
CDR3nt: TGTGCCAGTAGGGGGCCCGGACAGGAAGCTTTCTTT
d_gene: .
j_gene: TRBJ1-1
v_gene: TRBV19
abundance: .

CDR3aa: CASSPNGRGESYTF
CDR3nt: TGTGCCAGCAGCCCCAACGGCAGGGGGGAGTCCTACACCTTC
d_gene: TRBD1
j_gene: TRBJ1-2
v_gene: TRBV7-3
abundance: .